This T cell receptor beta chain was recovered during a study of radiotherapy plus CTLA-4 blockade in lung cancer. Study findings and constraints: In blood, after radiotherapy plus ipilimumab, tumor-derived TCR clones expanded.

The V gene's germline CDR1 is LNHDA and CDR2 SQIVND (reference sequence). The CDR3 extends over 15 amino acids. V dropped 5 bases and J dropped 3 bases, with 17 bases sitting between them. Ipilimumab CTLA-4 blockade and focal radiation were given to patients with chemo-refractory metastatic non-small-cell lung cancer. Concerning this clone: What it recognizes is unknown.

This table comes from immunoSEQ multiplex PCR, and its TCRdb copy is limited to in-frame clones, with some not included. The data hold roughly 59,000 clones, with about 72% observed a single time. Source: peripheral blood, taken from a patient treated with radiotherapy plus ipilimumab. This chain joins TRBV19 and TRBJ2-7; D might be TRBD1 (6 bases). This receptor was obtained from a human donor with non-small cell lung cancer whose response to radiotherapy plus ipilimumab could not be evaluated. CDR3 sequence: CASSSSGAPLYEQYF. As DNA, the CDR3 is TGTGCCAGTAGTTCTTCAGGGGCCCCCCTCTACGAGCAGTACTTC.